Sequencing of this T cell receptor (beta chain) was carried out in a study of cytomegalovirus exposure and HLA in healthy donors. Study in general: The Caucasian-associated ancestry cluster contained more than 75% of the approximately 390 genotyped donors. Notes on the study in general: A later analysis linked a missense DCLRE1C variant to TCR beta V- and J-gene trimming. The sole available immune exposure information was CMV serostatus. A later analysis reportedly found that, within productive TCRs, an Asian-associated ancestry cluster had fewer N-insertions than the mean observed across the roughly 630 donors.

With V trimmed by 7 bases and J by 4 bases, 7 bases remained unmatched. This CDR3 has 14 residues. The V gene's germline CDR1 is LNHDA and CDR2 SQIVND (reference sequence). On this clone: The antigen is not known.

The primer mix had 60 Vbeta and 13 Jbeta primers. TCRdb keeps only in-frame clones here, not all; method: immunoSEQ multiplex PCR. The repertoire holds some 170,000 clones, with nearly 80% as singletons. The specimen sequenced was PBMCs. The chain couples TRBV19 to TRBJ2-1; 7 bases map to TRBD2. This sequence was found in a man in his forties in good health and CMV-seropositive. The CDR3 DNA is TGTGCCAGTACCCCGGCTAGCGGTTACAATGAGCAGTTCTTC. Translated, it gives CASTPASGYNEQFF. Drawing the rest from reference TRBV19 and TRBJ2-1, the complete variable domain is DGGITQSPKYLFRKEGQNVTLSCEQNLNHDAMYWYRQDPGQGLRLIYYSQIVNDFQKGDIAEGYSVSREKKESFPLTVTSAQKNPTAFYLCASTPASGYNEQFFGPGTRLTVL.